Each of the 5 T cell receptor beta chains below was sequenced from the same sample in a study of identical twins. Each CDR3 protein is one row after TCRdb ran MiXCR on the 5' RACE reads. The sample has under 1 million distinct CDR3 sequences, 9% to 15% seen once. This sample was also put to use in a study of yellow fever vaccine responses in identical twins.

The sequenced sample consisted of PBMCs. Source of these receptors: a woman between 18 and 29 years old in good health.

The chain uses TRBV9 and TRBJ2-7; TRBD1 or TRBD2 may be the D gene (5 bases each). CDR1 and CDR2 (germline): SGDLS, YYNGEE. V gave up 2 bases and J gave up 2 bases, with 11 bases separating them. The CDR3 covers 14 residues. In DNA, the CDR3 is TGTGCCAGCAGCGTGGGAAGGGGAGCCTACGAGCAGTACTTC. It encodes CASSVGRGAYEQYF.

This chain joins TRBV19 and TRBJ2-5, with 7 bases identical to TRBD1. The germline gives CDR1 LNHDA, CDR2 SQIVND (reference sequence). Trimming at V came to 4 bases and at J to 13 bases, leaving 12 bases not matched to a gene. This CDR3 is built from 13 residues. In DNA, the CDR3 is TGTGCCAGTAGTACCGGGAACAGGGGCGATCGGTACTTC. Translating it yields CASSTGNRGDRYF.

The rearrangement uses TRBV10-3 and TRBJ2-7; D may match TRBD1 or TRBD2 (5 bases each). The CDR3 is 14 amino acids. V lost 2 bases and J lost 5, with 13 bases in between. Germline CDR1 and CDR2: ENHRY and SYGVKD. CDR3 sequence: CAISEVPGAHEQYF. The DNA of the CDR3 is TGTGCCATCAGTGAGGTCCCCGGGGCCCACGAGCAGTACTTC.

The V gene is TRBV4-1, the J gene TRBJ2-1, with 8 bases that match TRBD2. V lost 2 bases and J lost 3; bases outside the gene matches: 12. This CDR3 spans 18 amino acids. Germline CDR1 and CDR2: MGHRA and YSYEKL. CDR3 amino acids: CASSQYPGTRQNYNEQFF. The CDR3 nucleotides are TGCGCCAGCAGCCAATACCCAGGGACTAGACAAAACTACAATGAGCAGTTCTTC.

The genes are TRBV5-1 and TRBJ2-1; 11 positions agree with TRBD1. V lost 3 bases and J lost 1; bases outside the gene matches: 6. CDR3 length equals 17 residues. Per the germline V gene, CDR1 is SGHRS and CDR2 is YFSETQ. This CDR3 is CASSSGTGGISYNEQFF. CDR3 coding DNA: TGCGCCAGCAGCTCCGGGACAGGGGGTATTTCCTACAATGAGCAGTTCTTC. Full variable domain (outside the CDR3, taken from reference TRBV5-1 and TRBJ2-1): KAGVTQTPRYLIKTRGQQVTLSCSPISGHRSVSWYQQTPGQGLQFLFEYFSETQRNKGNFPGRFSGRQFSNSRSEMNVSTLELGDSALYLCASSSGTGGISYNEQFFGPGTRLTVL.